The 32 T cell receptor beta chains in this list originate from one sample, sequenced in a study of read filtering for tumor transcriptome and immune sequencing. The library was built from 400 to 500 ng RNA with molecular barcoded adaptors for alpha/delta and beta/gamma chains. Each CDR3 protein is one row after TCRdb ran MiXCR on the reads. The profile shows approximately 57,000 distinct CDR3 sequences, roughly an eighth of them singletons. Sequencing input: a population of CD138-negative cells sorted from bone marrow. The receptor source for this set is a donor aged 40 or over with multiple myeloma.

This clonotype was picked up many times. This chain connects TRBV11-2 to TRBJ2-4; 9 nucleotides align to TRBD1. With V trimmed by 5 bases and J by 3 bases, 5 bases remained unmatched. The germline CDR1 and CDR2 sequences are SGHAT and FQNNGV. This CDR3 spans 15 amino acids. The CDR3 spells CASSQWTGVKNIQYF. CDR3 DNA sequence: TGTGCCAGCAGCCAGTGGACAGGGGTCAAAAACATTCAGTACTTC.

The table lists this clonotype with many counts. The rearrangement joins TRBV5-1 to TRBJ2-5, with 14 nucleotides matching TRBD2. Trimming at V came to 4 bases and at J to 4 bases, leaving 9 bases not matched to a gene. This CDR3 comprises 17 residues. CDR1 SGHRS and CDR2 YFSETQ come from the germline V gene. The CDR3 bases are TGCGCCAGCAGCCCGACTAGCGGGGGGGCGATGTTAGAGACCCAGTACTTC. Its translation: CASSPTSGGAMLETQYF. Filled out from reference TRBV5-1 and TRBJ2-5, the complete variable domain reads KAGVTQTPRYLIKTRGQQVTLSCSPISGHRSVSWYQQTPGQGLQFLFEYFSETQRNKGNFPGRFSGRQFSNSRSEMNVSTLELGDSALYLCASSPTSGGAMLETQYFGPGTRLLVL.

This clonotype came up many times. The J gene is TRBJ2-3, the V gene TRBV18; D tentatively reads TRBD1 or TRBD2 (5 bases each). The V and J ends lost 0 bases and 0 bases respectively, with 13 bases between them. Per germline, CDR1 KGHSH and CDR2 LQKENI. CDR3 size: 17 residues. The CDR3 DNA follows: TGTGCCAGCTCACCACCGAGGGCAGGGCCCAGCACAGATACGCAGTATTTT. This encodes CASSPPRAGPSTDTQYF.

This clonotype was seen at least ten times. This chain joins TRBV6-2 or TRBV6-3 and TRBJ2-3; 12 nucleotides line up with TRBD2. In germline, CDR1 is MNHEY, CDR2 SVGEGT. The CDR3 is 17 residues long. The trim removed 0 bases at V and 6 bases at J, leaving 7 bases unmatched. Here the CDR3 reads CASSYSLAGGVRDTQYF. CDR3 in DNA: TGTGCCAGCAGTTACTCACTAGCGGGGGGAGTCCGGGATACGCAGTATTTT.

Many counts were recorded for this clonotype. The CDR3 is CASSPPSGPEAFF. DNA for the CDR3: TGTGCCAGCAGCCCCCCTTCCGGCCCTGAAGCTTTCTTT. This chain connects TRBV3-1 to TRBJ1-1, with no clear D. V lost 4 bases and J 6 bases, leaving 12 bases between the germline ends. CDR1 is LGHDT and CDR2 is YNNKEL in the germline V gene (reference sequence). The CDR3 covers 13 residues.

This clonotype was found many times. V and J are TRBV6-6 and TRBJ2-3; a possible D gene is TRBD1 (5 bases). Trimming cost V 6 bases and J 3 bases, with 19 bases left between them. The CDR3 sequence is 16 residues long. Germline V CDR1 and CDR2: MNHNY, SVGAGI (reference sequence). CDR3 nucleotide sequence: TGTGCCAGCAGGCCAGATGTCAGGGCGGTGACAGATACGCAGTATTTT. The encoded protein is CASRPDVRAVTDTQYF.

This clonotype was counted at least ten times. J is TRBJ2-2 and V is TRBV6-5; the D gene is possibly TRBD1 (5 bases). V was cut by 6 bases and J by 4 bases, with 18 bases left in between. The CDR3 has 16 residues. Germline CDR1 reads MNHEY; CDR2 reads SVGAGI. CDR3 in amino acids: CASSFEARETTGELFF. Here the CDR3 DNA reads TGTGCCAGCAGCTTCGAGGCCAGGGAAACCACCGGGGAGCTGTTTTTT.

This clonotype showed up many times. The chain couples TRBV3-1 to TRBJ1-2, with TRBD1 identical over 9 bases. Germline CDR1 reads LGHDT; CDR2 reads YNNKEL (reference sequence). With V trimmed by 4 bases and J by 4 bases, 13 bases remained unmatched. This CDR3 is built from 17 residues. The CDR3 loop is CASSRKPTGTGPYGYTF. The CDR3 nucleotides read TGTGCCAGCAGCCGAAAACCTACCGGGACAGGGCCCTATGGCTACACCTTC.

Ten or more counts support this clonotype. The chain links TRBV6-2 or TRBV6-3 to TRBJ2-1, with TRBD2 matching over 10 bases. Germline lookup yields CDR1 MNHEY and CDR2 SVGEGT. Germline trimming cut 11 bases from V and 7 bases from J; bases unmatched to any gene: 11. The CDR3 has 14 amino acids. The CDR3 region has the DNA TGTGCCTCAATAGCGGGGGGCCGGGGGAATGAGCAGTTCTTC. Translation gives CASIAGGRGNEQFF.

This clonotype occurred many times. This chain joins TRBV20-1 and TRBJ2-1, with 14 nucleotides matching TRBD2. V trimming: 4 bases; J trimming: 0 bases; junction bases outside the gene matches: 8. Germline assignment: CDR1 DFQATT and CDR2 SNEGSKA (reference sequence). The CDR3 runs to 18 residues. CDR3: CSATGTSGGRISYNEQFF. The CDR3 DNA sequence: TGCAGTGCTACCGGGACTAGCGGGGGCCGCATCTCCTACAATGAGCAGTTCTTC.

This clonotype was counted at least ten times. This chain uses TRBV20-1 with TRBJ2-3, with 11 bases matching TRBD2. Per the germline V gene, CDR1 is DFQATT and CDR2 is SNEGSKA (reference sequence). This CDR3 region has 16 residues. Germline trimming cut 5 bases from V and 4 bases from J; bases unmatched to any gene: 11. The CDR3: CSAGTGSGGVADTQYF. The CDR3 bases are TGCAGTGCTGGGACTGGTAGCGGGGGGGTTGCAGATACGCAGTATTTT.

Ten or more counts support this clonotype. The V gene is TRBV18, the J gene TRBJ1-5; D is undetermined. V was clipped by 4 bases and J by 7 bases, with 14 bases between them. This CDR3 comprises 14 residues. Germline CDR1 KGHSH, CDR2 LQKENI. CDR3 in DNA: TGTGCCAGCTCACAAAACTTACAGAGGCAGCCCCAGCATTTT. It encodes CASSQNLQRQPQHF.

With respect to this clonotype: A read error may explain this, as a much larger clone is one base away. The chain links TRBV12-3 or TRBV12-4 to TRBJ1-1; D is perhaps TRBD1 (5 bases). This CDR3 spans 13 amino acids. CDR3 in DNA: TGTGCCAGCAGTTTAGAAAGGGGAACTGAATCTTTCTTT. It translates to CASSLERGTESFF.

In regard to this clonotype: A much larger clone is a single base away; this may be a read error. In this CDR3 the conserved last residue, phenylalanine or tryptophan, is missing, so a read error is likely. The rearrangement joins TRBV20-1 to TRBJ2-7; 8 bases are shared with TRBD1. After removal of 2 bases from V and 3 bases from J, the junction contained 9 bases not matched to a gene. CDR1 DFQATT and CDR2 SNEGSKA come from the germline V gene (reference sequence). The length of the CDR3 is 15 residues. The CDR3 reads CSARMTGVSLYEQYI. The CDR3 nucleotides read TGCAGTGCTAGAATGACAGGGGTTTCACTCTACGAGCAGTACATC.

At least ten counts were recorded for this clonotype. This chain joins TRBV5-1 and TRBJ2-4; 7 bases match TRBD1. Per the germline V gene, CDR1 is SGHRS and CDR2 is YFSETQ. CDR3 size: 14 residues. Trimming cost V 4 bases and J 6 bases; bases outside gene matches: 7. The CDR3 DNA reads TGCGCCAGCAGCCAGGGGGAGTATGTAAACATTCAGTACTTC. Its translation: CASSQGEYVNIQYF.

This clonotype was recorded at least ten times. The chain links TRBV5-1 to TRBJ2-7; D is uncertain. This CDR3 region has 12 residues. Germline V gives CDR1 SGHRS, CDR2 YFSETQ. The ends were cut back, 3 bases at V and 0 bases at J, with 4 bases in the middle. The chain's CDR3 is CASSSSSYEQYF. The CDR3 DNA follows: TGCGCCAGCAGCTCGAGCTCCTACGAGCAGTACTTC. Variable domain in full (rest from reference TRBV5-1 and TRBJ2-7): KAGVTQTPRYLIKTRGQQVTLSCSPISGHRSVSWYQQTPGQGLQFLFEYFSETQRNKGNFPGRFSGRQFSNSRSEMNVSTLELGDSALYLCASSSSSYEQYFGPGTRLTVT.

The gene calls are TRBV20-1 and TRBJ1-2; weak D call: TRBD1 (6 bases). Germline V gene sequence: CDR1 DFQATT, CDR2 SNEGSKA (reference sequence). The CDR3 runs 13 residues. The ends were cut back, 3 bases at V and 8 bases at J, with 16 bases in the middle. CDR3 loop: CSARSHGGLGYTF. The CDR3 coding sequence is TGCAGTGCTAGGTCCCACGGGGGCTTGGGCTACACCTTC.

As regards this clonotype: A clone one base away is much larger, so this may be a read error. The chain combines TRBV20-1 with TRBJ2-5; possibly TRBD2 for D (6 bases). V was cut by 6 bases and J by 6 bases, with 17 bases left in between. From germline, CDR1 is DFQATT and CDR2 SNEGSKA (reference sequence). CDR3 size: 13 residues. CDR3 amino acids: CSAGSAQAKTQYF. DNA of the CDR3: TGCAGTGCCGGGAGCGCCCAAGCAAAGACCCAGTACTTC.

This clonotype was counted many times. This chain uses TRBV27 with TRBJ1-6; 9 nucleotides agree with TRBD1. The CDR3 totals 14 residues. The V gene end was trimmed by 6 bases and the J gene end by 10 bases; junction bases not matched to a gene: 7. CDR1 is MNHEY, CDR2 SMNVEV, per germline (reference sequence). The CDR3 loop is CASRRDRALSPLHF. The CDR3 DNA follows: TGTGCCAGCAGGAGGGACAGGGCCCTATCACCCCTCCACTTT.

This clonotype was recorded at least ten times. The chain employs TRBV7-2 and TRBJ2-1, with D possibly matching TRBD1 (5 bases). V was clipped by 3 bases and J by 2 bases, with 8 bases between them. This CDR3 is 14 amino acids long. Per germline, CDR1 SGHTA and CDR2 FQGNSA. CDR3 residues: CASSFRGPYNEQFF. The DNA of the CDR3 is TGTGCCAGCAGCTTTAGGGGTCCCTACAATGAGCAGTTCTTC. The whole variable domain, filled in from reference TRBV7-2 and TRBJ2-1, reads GAGVSQSPSNKVTEKGKDVELRCDPISGHTALYWYRQSLGQGLEFLIYFQGNSAPDKSGLPSDRFSAERTGGSVSTLTIQRTQQEDSAVYLCASSFRGPYNEQFFGPGTRLTVL.

This clonotype was counted between two and nine times. A much larger clone is a single base away; this may be a read error. V gene TRBV7-8 combines with J gene TRBJ1-1; D is undetermined. This CDR3 contains 14 residues. The germline V gene has CDR1 SGHVS and CDR2 FQNEAQ. V lost 0 bases to trimming and J lost 1 base, with 6 bases between them. DNA for the CDR3: TGTGCCAGCAGCTTAGCCCCAACGAACACTGAAGCTTTCTTT. As protein: CASSLAPTNTEAFF.

This clonotype was counted many times. The chain couples TRBV7-2 to TRBJ2-5; tentative D call: TRBD1 (5 bases). V lost 0 bases and J 5 bases, leaving 13 bases between the germline ends. Per the germline V gene, CDR1 is SGHTA and CDR2 is FQGNSA. The CDR3 runs 15 residues. The CDR3 here is CASSLANSGRETQYF. CDR3 in DNA: TGTGCCAGCAGCTTAGCGAACTCAGGGCGGGAGACCCAGTACTTC.

The table lists this clonotype with many counts. The chain employs TRBV6-1 and TRBJ1-5; D remains ambiguous. V was shortened by 6 bases and J by 0 bases, with 3 bases between the two germline ends. Germline CDR1 and CDR2: MNHNS and SASEGT. The CDR3 length is 12 residues. The CDR3: CASRVSNQPQHF. The CDR3 nucleotides are TGTGCCAGCAGGGTTAGCAATCAGCCCCAGCATTTT.

This clonotype was observed many times. V gene TRBV25-1 combines with J gene TRBJ1-2; 9 nucleotides match TRBD1. This CDR3 has 13 residues. V was pared by 6 bases and J by 8 bases, with 7 bases of the junction left unmatched. Germline loops: CDR1 MGHDK, CDR2 SYGVNS. CDR3 in amino acids: CASSQRTGEGYTF. CDR3 DNA sequence: TGTGCCAGCAGCCAAAGGACAGGGGAAGGCTACACCTTC.

The table lists this clonotype with many counts. The chain joins TRBV19 to TRBJ2-1; 16 bases align to TRBD2. Germline CDR1 is LNHDA and CDR2 is SQIVND (reference sequence). This CDR3 has 18 amino acids. The V gene end was trimmed by 6 bases and the J gene end by 2 bases; junction bases not matched to a gene: 7. In DNA form, the CDR3 reads TGTGCCAGTAGCCCCGGGACTAGCGGGGGGGGCGCCTACAATGAGCAGTTCTTC. Protein sequence: CASSPGTSGGGAYNEQFF.

This clonotype showed up just a few times. A much larger clonotype is one base distant, so this may be a read error. This likely comes from a read error, as the CDR3 has no conserved phenylalanine or tryptophan at its end. The chain employs TRBV5-1 and TRBJ1-5; maybe TRBD1 (5 bases). With 2 bases removed from V and 1 base from J, the gap between germline ends came to 10 bases. Germline V lookup: CDR1 SGHRS, CDR2 YFSETQ. The CDR3 contains 15 residues. The CDR3 sequence: CASSFSGGSNQPQHL. In DNA form, the CDR3 reads TGCGCCAGCAGCTTCTCGGGGGGAAGCAATCAGCCCCAGCATCTT.

There are many counts of this clonotype. The V call is TRBV4-2, the J call TRBJ2-3; 10 bases map to TRBD2. CDR1 LGHNA and CDR2 YNFKEQ come from the germline V gene. V was clipped by 0 bases and J by 2 bases; unmatched bases: 14. The CDR3 loop spans 20 amino acids. The CDR3 DNA follows: TGTGCCAGCAGCCAAGATCCCCTAGCGGGGGAGCACCGAGACACAGATACGCAGTATTTT. This gives the protein CASSQDPLAGEHRDTDTQYF.

This clonotype was picked up many times. The V call is TRBV20-1, the J call TRBJ1-1; possibly TRBD1 for D (6 bases). This CDR3 comprises 14 residues. V dropped 2 bases and J dropped 1 base, with 11 bases sitting between them. Germline V gives CDR1 DFQATT, CDR2 SNEGSKA (reference sequence). CDR3 nucleotides: TGCAGTGCTAGACACAGGGTGTGGAACACTGAAGCTTTCTTT. This translates into CSARHRVWNTEAFF.

This clonotype was counted a few times. V gene TRBV20-1 combines with J gene TRBJ1-1; 8 bases map to TRBD1. From germline, CDR1 is DFQATT and CDR2 SNEGSKA (reference sequence). The CDR3 covers 12 residues. Trimming removed 6 bases from V and 10 bases from J; junction bases left unmatched: 10. CDR3 bases: TGCAGTGCATCAACAGGGGGTGGATTAGCTTTCTTT. Protein sequence: CSASTGGGLAFF.

This clonotype was counted between two and nine times. This could be a read error, since a much larger clone is one nucleotide away. This chain uses TRBV9 with TRBJ1-4, with 9 bases fitting TRBD1. There are 17 residues in the CDR3. Germline CDR1 SGDLS, CDR2 YYNGEE. Trimming took 3 bases from V and 3 from J; bases not matched to a gene: 9. CDR3 DNA: TGTGCCAGCAGCGGTGACCGGGACAGGGAGCCTAATGAAAAACTGTTTTTT. It encodes CASSGDRDREPNEKLFF.

This clonotype occurred a few times. V gene TRBV20-1 combines with J gene TRBJ2-3; no firm D call. V was pared by 6 bases and J by 7 bases, with 14 bases between. The V gene's germline CDR1 is DFQATT and CDR2 SNEGSKA (reference sequence). CDR3 length: 12 amino acids. CDR3 nucleotide sequence: TGCAGTGCACCCAACCCCCTATATACGCAGTATTTT. This sequence encodes CSAPNPLYTQYF.

This clonotype was observed at least ten times. The chain links TRBV29-1 to TRBJ1-4; a weak D match, TRBD1 (6 bases). V was cut by 2 bases and J by 16 bases, with 17 bases left in between. In germline, CDR1 is SQVTM, CDR2 ANQGSEA. CDR3 length: 12 amino acids. In DNA, the CDR3 is TGCAGCGTTGAACACTTATCAGGACAGACGTTTTTT. Translating it yields CSVEHLSGQTFF.